A single T cell receptor (beta chain) is shown here with its context. The antigen it recognizes is unknown. No base qualities exist here, and no much larger clone lies one base off it. This record belongs to a study of technical replicates of blood from a few donors (TCRdb year 2017). Libraries came from the immunoSEQ multiplex PCR assay. What TCRdb holds here is the immuneACCESS table cut down to in-frame rearrangements. Part of the clones is not present; checked against another copy, under half of the missing clones reflect an unresolved V gene, and the others are unexplained. Across this sample there are under 85,000 clones, with 95% to 97% seen only once. The ten largest make up 0.21% of the sample. Trimming removed 6 bases from V and 1 base from J, leaving 10 bases between the germline ends. The germline V gene gives CDR1 as MNHEY and CDR2 as SVGAGI. The CDR3 spans 14 residues, from the cysteine through the phenylalanine. Solely the CDR3 DNA is kept, with 42 bases framed from the first base.

The clonotype originates from a human donor in good health. This sequence uses TRBV6-5 and TRBJ1-3, with a weak D call of TRBD1 (5 bases match). Input material: T cells isolated from PBMCs. CDR3 protein: CASSDQGSGNTIYF. The sequenced DNA is TGTGCCAGCAGCGACCAGGGATCTGGAAACACCATATATTTT.